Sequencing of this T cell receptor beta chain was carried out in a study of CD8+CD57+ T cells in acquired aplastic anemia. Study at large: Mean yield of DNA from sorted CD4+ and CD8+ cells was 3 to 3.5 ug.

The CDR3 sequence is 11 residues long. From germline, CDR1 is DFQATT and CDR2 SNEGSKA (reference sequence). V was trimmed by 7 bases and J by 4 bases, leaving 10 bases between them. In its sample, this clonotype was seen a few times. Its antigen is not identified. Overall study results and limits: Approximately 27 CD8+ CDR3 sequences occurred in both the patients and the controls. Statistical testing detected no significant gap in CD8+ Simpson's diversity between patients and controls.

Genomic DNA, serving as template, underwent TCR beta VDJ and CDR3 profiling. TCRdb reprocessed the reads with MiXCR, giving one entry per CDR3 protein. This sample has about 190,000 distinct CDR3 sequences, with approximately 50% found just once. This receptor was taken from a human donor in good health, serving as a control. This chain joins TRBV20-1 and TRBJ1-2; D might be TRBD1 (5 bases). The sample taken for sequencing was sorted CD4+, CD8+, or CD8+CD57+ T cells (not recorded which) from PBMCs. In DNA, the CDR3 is TGCAGTGTACAGGACCTCTATGGCTACACCTTC. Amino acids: CSVQDLYGYTF.